A selection of T cell receptor beta chains follows, all from one sample in a study of blood T cell repertoires in COVID-19. Assay: immunoSEQ multiplex PCR; the TCRdb copy retains only in-frame clones and omits some. The sample has nearly 350,000 clones; roughly 90% are singletons. Sequenced input: peripheral blood. The origin of the receptors is a woman in her 70s with COVID-19, enrolled during active disease. Both conserved end residues are part of each CDR3. Each record gives: J gene, D gene, clone size, V gene, CDR3 DNA, CDR3 protein. The D gene is left open where the match is weak. Some rows have no size entry. The others give once, few or many, or a class for an expanded clone.

TRBJ1-6 TRBD1 . TRBV5-4 TGTGCCAGCAGCTTGAACAGGGGAGATTCACCCCTCCACTTT CASSLNRGDSPLHF
TRBJ1-5 . . TRBV6-1 TGTGCCAGCAGTGAAAACGGGGAACAGCCCCAGCATTTT CASSENGEQPQHF
TRBJ2-3 . once TRBV18 TGTGCCAGCTCACCGAGCGGAGATACGCAGTATTTT CASSPSGDTQYF
TRBJ2-7 . . TRBV3-1/TRBV3-2 TGTGCCAGCAGCCAAGAATACAGCGGCGAGCAGTACTTC CASSQEYSGEQYF
TRBJ1-1 . . TRBV11-2 TGTGCCAGCAGCCGGGTAGCGGAAGCTTTCTTT CASSRVAEAFF
TRBJ2-5 TRBD1 . TRBV28 TGTGCCAGCAGGACAGGGGCCTTAAGAAAAGAGACCCAGTACTTC CASRTGALRKETQYF
TRBJ1-4 TRBD1 . TRBV5-4 TGTGCCAGCAGCCCATCAGGACAGGGTAGGGAAAAACTGTTTTTT CASSPSGQGREKLFF
TRBJ2-5 TRBD2 once TRBV5-1 TGCGCCAGCAGCCAACTAGCGGGGGGGCCCATTTACGAGACCCAGTACTTC CASSQLAGGPIYETQYF
TRBJ1-5 . . TRBV2 TGTGCCAGCAGTTGGGGGGGCCCCCAGCATTTT CASSWGGPQHF
TRBJ1-3 . . TRBV6-6 TGTGCCAGCAGTTACGGGGGCCATACCTCCGGAAACACCATATATTTT CASSYGGHTSGNTIYF
TRBJ1-1 . once TRBV5-6 TGTGCCAGCAGCTTGGACAGAAACACTGAAGCTTTCTTT CASSLDRNTEAFF
TRBJ1-2 . few TRBV18 TGTGCCAGCTCACCGGGAGCAGATGGCTACACCTTC CASSPGADGYTF
TRBJ1-2 . . TRBV5-1 TGCGCCAGCAGCTTGGATCGGGGAAGTCACTATGGCTACACCTTC CASSLDRGSHYGYTF
TRBJ2-1 TRBD2 . TRBV24-1 TGTGCCACCAGGGAGCGGGGGAGGCCCAATGAGCAGTTCTTC CATRERGRPNEQFF
TRBJ1-5 . . TRBV6-5 TGTGCCAGCAGTACAGCAGCGGTGCAGCCCCAGCATTTT CASSTAAVQPQHF
TRBJ1-5 TRBD1 . TRBV28 TGTGCCAGTAGTCCGGGACAGGGGGTTCAGCCCCAGCATTTT CASSPGQGVQPQHF
TRBJ1-2 . . TRBV6-5 TGTGCCAGCAGGGGGGCAGGGTTCTATGGCTACACCTTC CASRGAGFYGYTF
TRBJ1-6 . . TRBV23-1 TGCGCCAGCAGTCAGAAAAATCCCGGCGGCAAGGATTCACCCCTCCACTTT CASSQKNPGGKDSPLHF
TRBJ1-1 TRBD1 . TRBV18 TGTGCCAGCTCACAAAAACCGACAGGGTCGAACACTGAAGCTTTCTTT CASSQKPTGSNTEAFF